Listed below are T cell receptor beta chains from one sample, sequenced in a study of T cells after yellow fever vaccination. TCRdb redid the calling of the 5' RACE reads with MiXCR, one entry per CDR3 protein. The sample holds 400,000 to 450,000 distinct CDR3 sequences, 18% seen once. This material consisted of PBMCs, taken before the yellow fever booster vaccination. The receptors come from a man aged 18 to 35 who received the YFV17D yellow fever vaccine. The CDR3 runs from the conserved cysteine through the conserved F or W. Each record gives: clone size, D gene, V gene, J gene, CDR3 protein, CDR3 DNA. D genes are given only for firm matches. Size is omitted from some rows. Given values are once, few, many or a class for expanded clones.

few	TRBD1	TRBV12-3/TRBV12-4	TRBJ1-1	CASSLAGTGKAFF	TGTGCCAGCAGTTTAGCGGGGACAGGGAAAGCTTTCTTT
.	.	TRBV16	TRBJ1-5	CASSQPWGFMPQHF	TGTGCCAGCAGCCAACCATGGGGATTCATGCCCCAGCATTTT
few	.	TRBV4-1	TRBJ1-6	CASSQEVDLALAHSPLHF	TGCGCCAGCAGCCAAGAGGTCGATTTGGCCCTAGCCCATTCACCCCTCCACTTT
.	.	TRBV9	TRBJ2-5	CASSVWPRETQYF	TGTGCCAGCAGCGTTTGGCCGAGGGAGACCCAGTACTTC
.	.	TRBV4-3	TRBJ2-3	CASSQDRPGTQYF	TGCGCCAGCAGCCAAGATCGGCCAGGGACGCAGTATTTT
few	TRBD1	TRBV6-6	TRBJ2-6	CASSYTYGQEERFSGANVLTF	TGTGCCAGCAGTTACACCTATGGACAGGAAGAGAGATTCTCTGGGGCCAACGTCCTGACTTTC
few	.	TRBV20-1	TRBJ2-5	CSAKGPGVETQYF	TGCAGTGCGAAGGGGCCAGGGGTAGAGACCCAGTACTTC
.	.	TRBV5-5	TRBJ1-4	CASSRIGATNEKLFF	TGTGCCAGCAGCCGTATCGGGGCAACTAATGAAAAACTGTTTTTT
.	.	TRBV6-5	TRBJ2-5	CASSRLFRDQETQYF	TGTGCCAGCAGCCGACTCTTCCGAGACCAAGAGACCCAGTACTTC
.	TRBD2	TRBV4-3	TRBJ2-2	CASSLRYSAGLGTGELFF	TGCGCCAGCAGCCTCCGGTACTCCGCGGGACTAGGGACCGGGGAGCTGTTTTTT
.	.	TRBV4-2	TRBJ1-1	CASSKITGTGTEAFF	TGTGCCAGCAGCAAAATTACAGGGACCGGCACTGAAGCTTTCTTT
.	.	TRBV6-5	TRBJ2-5	CASSHGAETQYF	TGTGCCAGCAGCCACGGTGCGGAGACCCAGTACTTC
.	TRBD1	TRBV7-9	TRBJ2-3	CASSIQGNLGTDTQYF	TGTGCCAGCAGCATACAGGGGAATCTCGGCACAGATACGCAGTATTTT
.	.	TRBV7-9	TRBJ1-1	CASRKGADTEAFF	TGTGCCAGCAGAAAGGGCGCGGACACTGAAGCTTTCTTT
few	.	TRBV5-4	TRBJ1-2	CASSRGVTEGWNGYTF	TGTGCCAGCAGCCGGGGGGTAACGGAGGGTTGGAATGGCTACACCTTC
.	.	TRBV20-1	TRBJ2-5	CSASRGKETQYF	TGCAGTGCTTCCAGGGGTAAAGAGACCCAGTACTTC